These 4 T cell receptor beta chains were all obtained from the same sample, sequenced in a study of regulatory T cells in long-lasting Graves disease (dated by TCRdb to the early 2020s). The time point label for this specimen denotes: newly diagnosed GD, antithyroid drugs for less than 3 months. RNA was extracted from PBMCs in TRIzol for both TCR sequencing and RNA sequencing. The method was multiplex PCR. TCRdb lists the instrument as Illumina HiSeq 4000. To build TCR beta libraries, CDR3 regions were amplified by Arm-PCR using iRepertoire HTBI primers. The public reads were reanalyzed by TCRdb: fastp trimming at Q25, MiXCR alignment, in-frame beta chains only. Every CDR3 protein is listed once, alongside the most common genes and DNA of its rows. The sample contains about 400,000 distinct CDR3 sequences, around 15% of them found a single time. The top ten clones comprise about 20% of the sample.

The source material was peripheral blood mononuclear cells (PBMCs), sampled at new diagnosis, from a patient treated with antithyroid drugs. These receptors originate from a female donor with Graves disease.

There are a few counts of this clonotype. This sequence is one base from a far larger clone and is likely a read error. J is TRBJ2-1 and V is TRBV2; TRBD2 aligns across 10 bases. The end of the DNA is better explained by TRBJ2-5, so the J call may be wrong. Germline lookup yields CDR1 SNHLY and CDR2 FYNNEI. The length of the CDR3 is 17 residues. The CDR3 DNA reads as TGTGCCAGCAGTGGGGGGGCTAGCGGGGGCCCTCAAGAGACCCAGTACTTC. This encodes CASSGGASGGPQETQYF.

The sample holds many counts of this clonotype. The chain combines TRBV5-1 with TRBJ2-1, with TRBD2 identical over 7 bases. The V and J ends lost 4 bases and 4 bases, in that order; junction bases with no gene match: 8. This CDR3 spans 15 amino acids. Germline loops: CDR1 SGHRS, CDR2 YFSETQ. The CDR3 DNA sequence: TGCGCCAGCAGCGAGGTTACTAGCGTATACAATGAGCAGTTCTTC. It specifies CASSEVTSVYNEQFF.

This clonotype was counted ten times or more. The chain combines TRBV6-2 or TRBV6-3 with TRBJ2-1; no definite D call. Trimming removed 6 bases at V and 4 bases at J, with 22 bases between. The CDR3 runs to 17 residues. CDR1 MNHEY and CDR2 SVGEGT come from the germline V gene. CDR3 nucleotides: TGTGCCAGCAGCCCCATCGAAGTTTGGGAAGGATACAATGAGCAGTTCTTC. This gives the protein CASSPIEVWEGYNEQFF.

The genes are TRBV5-1 and TRBJ2-1; 9 bases line up with TRBD2. CDR1 is SGHRS, CDR2 YFSETQ, per germline. The CDR3 totals 17 residues. Losses at the gene ends were 4 bases for V and 5 bases for J; bases not matched to a gene: 13. CDR3 sequence (DNA): TGCGCCAGCAGCCCGTATCCCTTAGCGGGAGCGGACAATGAGCAGTTCTTC. Amino acids: CASSPYPLAGADNEQFF.